Detailed here is one T cell receptor beta chain. This clonotype has at least ten counts. Its antigen is not yet known. No qualities accompany the bases; no much larger clone lies one base away. Library creation used 5' RACE. For sequencing, a NextSeq 500 was employed. Unique molecular identifiers were attached to individual cDNA molecules in the TCR library protocol so that sequencing error and PCR bias could be corrected. Both TCR alpha and beta chains were sequenced, and tight co-correlation was observed between alpha and beta sequence abundances in each sample. The original pipeline was this. Decombinator V4 was used to annotate TCR sequences for V gene, J gene and CDR3. Expanded TCRs were defined as changing significantly between any two time points under a Poisson model with p below 0.0001. Abundances of TCRs were expressed as counts per million after normalisation to the total number of TCRs sequenced in each sample. A search of VDJdb, accessed on 1 November 2021, was run for TCRs annotated to CMV, EBV and SARS-CoV-2, with TCRs annotated for multiple antigens excluded. TCRdb handled the public reads itself, with Q25 trimming in fastp and clone calling in MiXCR, and kept productive beta chains. Under each unique CDR3 protein, matching rows form one entry showing the most common genes and DNA. It is TCRdb's table, rather than the study itself, that gives the V and J calls and clone size. The sample contains just over 25,000 distinct CDR3 sequences, about 4.7% of them found a single time. The top ten hold about a tenth of the sample.

The sample originates from a study of early T cells in non-severe SARS-CoV-2 infection (TCRdb year 2021). Context from the whole study: Because TCR sequencing relied on bulk RNA taken from unsorted whole blood, pairing of alpha and beta chains was not possible. Summary of the overall study and its limitations: VDJdb matching was skewed toward anti-spike CD8 responses and likely underestimated virus-specific expansions by missing private and CD4 specificities.

The study was a case-control design nested within a healthcare worker cohort in London, UK, with weekly nasopharyngeal swab PCR tests and blood sampling. Healthcare workers were recruited between 23 and 31 March 2020, during the week of the UK lockdown, and were followed weekly for up to 16 weeks. Sequenced material: whole blood. The TCR sequence derives from an adult who was a healthcare worker with PCR-confirmed SARS-CoV-2 infection or an uninfected control (not recorded which).

The DNA sequence reads TGTGCCACCCGGACTAGCGGATCCTACGAGCAGTACTTC. It is translated as CATRTSGSYEQYF. In this chain, TRBV12-3 or TRBV12-4 is recombined with TRBJ2-7, and TRBD2 matches 10 of the central bases. The CDR3 holds 13 amino acids from the cysteine to the phenylalanine. This entry keeps only the CDR3 DNA: 39 bases, framed from base 1. Ends trimmed: V by 10 bases, J by 1 base; bases unmatched to a gene: 4.